This entry lists 21 T cell receptor beta chains sequenced from one sample in a study of blood T cell repertoires in COVID-19. Assay: immunoSEQ multiplex PCR; the TCRdb copy retains only in-frame clones and omits some. Among some 240,000 clones, roughly 85% were seen once, and the ten largest hold about 6.2%. The sequenced sample was PBMCs or T cells enriched from blood (not recorded which). The source is a woman in her 50s who had been exposed to COVID-19.

This clone has only one observation. The V call is TRBV9, the J call TRBJ2-7, with 8 bases aligning to TRBD1. Germline V lookup: CDR1 SGDLS, CDR2 YYNGEE. J gave up 6 bases and V 2 bases, and 4 bases lay outside the gene matches. The CDR3 is made up of 13 amino acids. This CDR3 is CASSVWGTGEQYF. The CDR3 DNA reads as TGTGCCAGCAGCGTTTGGGGGACAGGCGAGCAGTACTTC.

The chain has TRBV2 and TRBJ2-1; 8 positions match TRBD2. V was clipped by 4 bases and J by 4 bases; unmatched bases: 6. The CDR3 totals 15 residues. Per germline, CDR1 SNHLY and CDR2 FYNNEI. The CDR3 loop reads CASSGRTSSYNEQFF. CDR3 bases: TGTGCCAGCAGTGGGAGGACTAGCTCTTACAATGAGCAGTTCTTC.

The CDR3 DNA is TGTGCCACCAGTGAGAGGGGAGGTGGCAGCGATACTGGGGCCAACGTCCTGACTTTC. As protein: CATSERGGGSDTGANVLTF. J is TRBJ2-6 and V is TRBV24-1, with D perhaps TRBD2 (6 bases). Germline V gene sequence: CDR1 KGHDR, CDR2 SFDVKD. CDR3 length: 19 residues. Trimming took 4 bases from V and 2 from J, leaving 20 bases between them.

This chain links TRBV28 with TRBJ2-1, with TRBD2 matching over 11 bases. The CDR3 length is 15 residues. Germline V lookup: CDR1 MDHEN, CDR2 SYDVKM. V shed 4 bases, J shed 10 bases, and the junction held 9 bases outside the gene matches. CDR3 nucleotides: TGTGCCAGCAGTTCTCTAGCGGGGGGTTTCCAGGAGCAGTTCTTC. Amino acids: CASSSLAGGFQEQFF.

V usage is TRBV5-5 and J usage is TRBJ2-7; maybe TRBD2 (5 bases). Germline CDR1 reads SGHKS; CDR2 reads YYEKEE (reference sequence). V lost 4 bases and J lost 6, with 17 bases in between. CDR3 length equals 14 residues. The CDR3 DNA reads TGTGCCAGCAGCCCCCCCCCTCTAGCTGTCGAGCAGTACTTC. Amino acids: CASSPPPLAVEQYF.

This clone was picked up a small number of times. The chain joins TRBV20-1 to TRBJ2-2; no clear D gene. The CDR3 sequence is 11 residues long. The germline CDR1 and CDR2 sequences are DFQATT and SNEGSKA (reference sequence). The V end was cut by 6 bases, the J end by 7 bases, with 9 bases between. This CDR3 reads CSAWRGGELFF. The CDR3 region has the DNA TGCAGTGCGTGGAGAGGCGGGGAGCTGTTTTTT.

J is TRBJ1-1 and V is TRBV18, with 8 bases matching TRBD1. The CDR3 runs to 15 residues. Germline V CDR1 and CDR2: KGHSH, LQKENI. V lost 4 bases, J lost 0 bases, and 4 bases stayed unmatched. CDR3: CASSHRQGLNTEAFF. The DNA for the CDR3 is TGTGCCAGCTCACACCGACAGGGGCTGAACACTGAAGCTTTCTTT.

This clone was picked up one time. The chain has TRBV7-9 and TRBJ1-1; weak D call: TRBD1 (5 bases). Germline V lookup: CDR1 SEHNR, CDR2 FQNEAQ (reference sequence). V shed 6 bases and J shed 4 bases, with 24 bases lying between them. The CDR3 spans 17 residues. CDR3 DNA: TGTGCCAGCAGTCAAGGGCTGGGGGGGACCCTGGGCACTGAAGCTTTCTTT. This encodes CASSQGLGGTLGTEAFF.

The genes are TRBV19 and TRBJ1-2; no reliable D call. V was shortened by 4 bases and J by 1 base, with 13 bases between the two germline ends. This CDR3 contains 15 residues. Germline values: CDR1 LNHDA, CDR2 SQIVND (reference sequence). The CDR3 nucleotides are TGTGCCAGTAGTAGCTCTCGGACTAATAACTATGGCTACACCTTC. Translating gives CASSSSRTNNYGYTF.

This chain joins TRBV18 and TRBJ2-2; perhaps TRBD1 as D (7 bases). V was shortened by 3 bases and J by 3 bases, with 17 bases between the two germline ends. CDR1 and CDR2 from the germline V gene are KGHSH and LQKENI. CDR3 length: 17 residues. The CDR3 loop reads CASSPQQGPGDTGELFF. The CDR3 DNA reads as TGTGCCAGCTCACCCCAACAGGGGCCGGGGGACACCGGGGAGCTGTTTTTT.

In its sample, this clone was seen once. The V gene is TRBV7-3, the J gene TRBJ1-1; 8 bases line up with TRBD1. The CDR3 extends over 14 amino acids. The germline gives CDR1 SGHTA, CDR2 FQGTGA. J was trimmed by 8 bases and V by 4 bases; bases with no gene match: 9. CDR3: CASSSEVGQGEAFF. The DNA for the CDR3 is TGTGCCAGCAGCTCCGAGGTCGGACAGGGAGAAGCTTTCTTT.

A few counts support this clone. The chain joins TRBV3-1 (or the pseudogene TRBV3-2) to TRBJ1-6; TRBD1 agrees at 8 bases. This CDR3 region has 15 residues. V gave up 6 bases and J gave up 6 bases; unmatched junction bases: 7. Per the germline V gene, CDR1 is LGHDT and CDR2 is YNNKEL (reference sequence). This CDR3 reads CASRFDRGGNSPLHF. For the CDR3, the DNA is TGTGCCAGCAGGTTTGACAGGGGAGGTAATTCACCCCTCCACTTT.

The chain uses TRBV28 and TRBJ2-1, with 7 bases lining up with TRBD1. CDR1 and CDR2 from the germline V gene are MDHEN and SYDVKM. The ends lost 10 bases at V and 7 bases at J; junction bases unmatched: 4. This CDR3 is built from 11 residues. Here the CDR3 DNA reads TGTGCCATCCAGGGGGAGAATGAGCAGTTCTTC. The encoded protein is CAIQGENEQFF.

This chain connects TRBV10-1 to TRBJ2-3; TRBD2 agrees at 8 bases. CDR1 WNHNN and CDR2 SYGVQD come from the germline V gene (reference sequence). The CDR3 runs to 15 residues. The J segment lost 6 bases and the V segment lost 8 bases, leaving 13 bases of the junction unmatched. The CDR3: CASGLSGGRGDTQYF. CDR3 sequence (DNA): TGCGCCAGCGGGCTCAGCGGGGGCCGGGGGGATACGCAGTATTTT.

The chain carries TRBV19 and TRBJ1-2; D ambiguous. The V gene's germline CDR1 is LNHDA and CDR2 SQIVND (reference sequence). The CDR3 extends over 13 amino acids. The V gene lost 5 bases and the J gene lost 5 bases, with 12 bases spanning the gap. The CDR3 DNA sequence: TGTGCCAGTAGTCCCCAAACTCGGTATGGCTACACCTTC. It codes for CASSPQTRYGYTF.

The chain combines TRBV18 with TRBJ2-6, with D possibly matching TRBD2 (5 bases). Trimming cost V 2 bases and J 4 bases, with 12 bases left between them. The germline gives CDR1 KGHSH, CDR2 LQKENI. CDR3 length: 16 amino acids. The CDR3: CASSPYLGRGANVLTF. The CDR3 region has the DNA TGTGCCAGCTCACCATACCTGGGGAGAGGGGCCAACGTCCTGACTTTC. Using reference TRBV18 and TRBJ2-6 for the parts outside the CDR3, the full variable domain is NAGVMQNPRHLVRRRGQEARLRCSPMKGHSHVYWYRQLPEEGLKFMVYLQKENIIDESGMPKERFSAEFPKEGPSILRIQQVVRGDSAAYFCASSPYLGRGANVLTFGAGSRLTVL.

V usage is TRBV19 and J usage is TRBJ2-7; TRBD1 agrees at 7 bases. V lost 4 bases to trimming and J lost 2 bases; unmatched junction nucleotides: 8. CDR1 and CDR2 (germline): LNHDA, SQIVND (reference sequence). CDR3 size: 15 residues. Here the CDR3 reads CASSNTGDTPYEQYF. The CDR3 bases are TGTGCCAGTAGTAATACAGGGGATACGCCCTACGAGCAGTACTTC. Variable domain in full (rest from reference TRBV19 and TRBJ2-7): DGGITQSPKYLFRKEGQNVTLSCEQNLNHDAMYWYRQDPGQGLRLIYYSQIVNDFQKGDIAEGYSVSREKKESFPLTVTSAQKNPTAFYLCASSNTGDTPYEQYFGPGTRLTVT.

CDR3 loop: CASSPPTGIFGEQYF. The CDR3, as DNA: TGTGCCAGCTCACCTCCTACAGGGATTTTCGGCGAGCAGTACTTC. The rearrangement uses TRBV18 and TRBJ2-7; a possible D gene is TRBD1 (6 bases). CDR1 is KGHSH and CDR2 is LQKENI in the germline V gene. The CDR3 sequence is 15 residues long. V was trimmed by 3 bases and J by 6 bases, leaving 18 bases between them.

The J gene is TRBJ1-2, the V gene TRBV9, with TRBD1 identical over 9 bases. Losses at the gene ends were 0 bases for V and 6 bases for J; bases not matched to a gene: 12. This CDR3 is built from 17 residues. The V gene's germline CDR1 is SGDLS and CDR2 YYNGEE. CDR3 nucleotide sequence: TGTGCCAGCAGCGTAGACTTTCGGGGGACAGGGCGAAATGGCTACACCTTC. It translates to CASSVDFRGTGRNGYTF.

The CDR3 reads CASSPEGPSYGYTF. The CDR3 DNA is TGTGCCAGCAGCCCTGAGGGCCCCTCATATGGCTACACCTTC. This sequence joins TRBV3-1 (or the pseudogene TRBV3-2) and TRBJ1-2; D gene uncertain. Between the trimmed V and J ends, which lost 4 bases and 5 bases, there was a span of 14 bases. This CDR3 has 14 residues. Germline V CDR1 and CDR2: LGHDT, YNNKEL (reference sequence).

This clone was seen only a few times. In DNA, the CDR3 is TGTGCCAGCAGTCCGGACAGGGCGGGGACAGATACGCAGTATTTT. Its translation: CASSPDRAGTDTQYF. The chain joins TRBV2 to TRBJ2-3; TRBD1 matches at 8 bases. The ends lost 5 bases at V and 3 bases at J; junction bases unmatched: 7. The CDR3 extends over 15 amino acids. Germline assignment: CDR1 SNHLY and CDR2 FYNNEI.